The 3 T cell receptor beta chains below come from one sample, sequenced in a study of control samples from healthy donors and cancer patients. Only in-frame clones appear in the TCRdb table, and some are missing; sequencing was by immunoSEQ multiplex PCR. Recorded for this sample: approximately 190,000 clones. Sequencing input: blood. Receptors were obtained from a woman aged 30 to 39 in good health.

The chain carries TRBV9 and TRBJ1-3; D remains ambiguous. Germline CDR1 and CDR2: SGDLS and YYNGEE. The germline V and J ends were trimmed by 0 bases and 2 bases, with 15 bases remaining between them. The CDR3 length is 17 residues. The CDR3 nucleotides read TGTGCCAGCAGCGTAGTGCGTGTAGCAATCGCTGGAAACACCATATATTTT. This translates into CASSVVRVAIAGNTIYF.

The CDR3 DNA is TGTGCCAGCAGCCCGGGGCGGGTTGCCAAAAACATTCAGTACTTC. Its translation is CASSPGRVAKNIQYF. This chain links TRBV7-8 with TRBJ2-4; perhaps D is TRBD1 or TRBD2 (5 bases each). Germline V CDR1 and CDR2: SGHVS, FQNEAQ. The V end was cut by 5 bases, the J end by 1 base, with 12 bases between. This CDR3 spans 15 amino acids.

The chain has TRBV27 and TRBJ1-2; 8 bases are a match to TRBD1. Germline V gives CDR1 MNHEY, CDR2 SMNVEV (reference sequence). Losses at the gene ends were 2 bases for V and 7 bases for J; bases not matched to a gene: 18. The CDR3 loop spans 18 amino acids. The CDR3 protein is CASSLLQGTGRGYSGYTF. The CDR3 bases are TGTGCCAGCAGTTTACTCCAAGGGACAGGACGGGGTTACAGTGGCTACACCTTC.